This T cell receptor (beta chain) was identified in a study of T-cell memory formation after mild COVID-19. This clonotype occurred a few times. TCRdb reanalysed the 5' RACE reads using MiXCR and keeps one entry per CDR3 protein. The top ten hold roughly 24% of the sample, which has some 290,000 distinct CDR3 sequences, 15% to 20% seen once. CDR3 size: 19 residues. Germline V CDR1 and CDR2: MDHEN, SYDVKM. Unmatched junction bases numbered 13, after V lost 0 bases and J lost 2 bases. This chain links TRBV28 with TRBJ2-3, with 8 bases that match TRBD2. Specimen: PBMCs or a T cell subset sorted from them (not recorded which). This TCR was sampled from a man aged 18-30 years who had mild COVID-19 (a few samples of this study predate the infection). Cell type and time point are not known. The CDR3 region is CASSLWGLVKRGYTDTQYF. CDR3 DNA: TGTGCCAGCAGTTTATGGGGGCTGGTAAAGCGGGGGTACACAGATACGCAGTATTTT.